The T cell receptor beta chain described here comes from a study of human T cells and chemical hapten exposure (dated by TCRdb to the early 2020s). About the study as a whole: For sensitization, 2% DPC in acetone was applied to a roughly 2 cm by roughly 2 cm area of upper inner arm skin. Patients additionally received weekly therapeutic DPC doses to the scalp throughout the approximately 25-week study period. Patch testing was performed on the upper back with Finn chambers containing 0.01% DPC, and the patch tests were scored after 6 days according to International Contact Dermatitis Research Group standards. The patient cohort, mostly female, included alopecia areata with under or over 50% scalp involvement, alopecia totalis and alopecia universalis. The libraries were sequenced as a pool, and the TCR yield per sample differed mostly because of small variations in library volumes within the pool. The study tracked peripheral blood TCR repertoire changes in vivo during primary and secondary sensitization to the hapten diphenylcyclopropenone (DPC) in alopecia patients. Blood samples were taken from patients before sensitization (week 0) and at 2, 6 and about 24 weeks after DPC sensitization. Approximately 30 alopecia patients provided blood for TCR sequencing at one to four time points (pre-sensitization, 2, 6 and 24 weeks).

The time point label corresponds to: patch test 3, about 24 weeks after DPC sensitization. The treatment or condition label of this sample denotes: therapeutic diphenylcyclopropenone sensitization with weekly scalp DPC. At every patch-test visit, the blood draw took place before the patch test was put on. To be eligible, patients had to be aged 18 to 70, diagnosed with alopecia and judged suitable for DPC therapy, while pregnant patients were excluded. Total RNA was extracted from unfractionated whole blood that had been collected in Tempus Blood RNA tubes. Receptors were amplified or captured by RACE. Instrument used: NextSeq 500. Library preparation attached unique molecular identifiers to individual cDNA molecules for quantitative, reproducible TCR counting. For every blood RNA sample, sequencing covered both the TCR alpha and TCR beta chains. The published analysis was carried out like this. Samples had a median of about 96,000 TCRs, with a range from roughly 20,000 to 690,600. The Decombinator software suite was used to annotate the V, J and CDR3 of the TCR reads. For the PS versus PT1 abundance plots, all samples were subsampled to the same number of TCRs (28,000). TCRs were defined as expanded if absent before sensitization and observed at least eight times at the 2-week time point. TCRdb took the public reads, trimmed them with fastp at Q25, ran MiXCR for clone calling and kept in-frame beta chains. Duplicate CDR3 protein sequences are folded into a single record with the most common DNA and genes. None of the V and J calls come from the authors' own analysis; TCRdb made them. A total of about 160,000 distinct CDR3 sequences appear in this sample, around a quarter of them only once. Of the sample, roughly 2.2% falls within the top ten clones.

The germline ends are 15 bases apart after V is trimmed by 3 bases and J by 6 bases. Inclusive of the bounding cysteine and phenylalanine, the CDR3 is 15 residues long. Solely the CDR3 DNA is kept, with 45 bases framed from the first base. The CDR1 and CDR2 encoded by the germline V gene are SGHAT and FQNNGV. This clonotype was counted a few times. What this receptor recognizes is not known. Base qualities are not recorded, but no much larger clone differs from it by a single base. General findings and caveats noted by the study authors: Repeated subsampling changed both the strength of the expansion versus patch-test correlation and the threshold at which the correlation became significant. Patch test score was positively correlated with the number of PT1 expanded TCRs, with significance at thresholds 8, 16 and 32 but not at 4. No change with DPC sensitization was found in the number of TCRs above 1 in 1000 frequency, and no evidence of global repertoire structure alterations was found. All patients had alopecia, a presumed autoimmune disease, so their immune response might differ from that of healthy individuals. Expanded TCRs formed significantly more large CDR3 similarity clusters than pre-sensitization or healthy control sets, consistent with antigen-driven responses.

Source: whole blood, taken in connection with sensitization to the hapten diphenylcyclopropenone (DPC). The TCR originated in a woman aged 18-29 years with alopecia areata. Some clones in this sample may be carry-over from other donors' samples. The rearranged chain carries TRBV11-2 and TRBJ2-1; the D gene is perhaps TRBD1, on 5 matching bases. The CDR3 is CASSLQGSYGNEQFF. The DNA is TGTGCCAGCAGCTTGCAGGGAAGTTATGGCAATGAGCAGTTCTTC. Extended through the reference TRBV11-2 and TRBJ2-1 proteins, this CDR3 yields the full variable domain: EAGVAQSPRYKIIEKRQSVAFWCNPISGHATLYWYQQILGQGPKLLIQFQNNGVVDDSQLPKDRFSAERLKGVDSTLKIQPAKLEDSAVYLCASSLQGSYGNEQFFGPGTRLTVL.